The next 21 T cell receptor beta chains were all read from a single sample in a study of CD8+CD57+ T cells in acquired aplastic anemia. Previously, flow cytometry had revealed CD8+CD57+ cell expansion in the patients chosen for sequencing. Genomic DNA, the template, was used for profiling of the TCR beta VDJ and CDR3. TCRdb independently ran MiXCR on the reads; one entry per CDR3 protein. The data hold some 140,000 distinct CDR3 sequences, with roughly half observed a single time. The sequencing input was sorted CD4+, CD8+, or CD8+CD57+ T cells (not recorded which) from PBMCs. The receptors were gathered from a human donor with aplastic anemia.

This chain joins TRBV20-1 and TRBJ2-5, with D perhaps TRBD1 (6 bases). Between the trimmed V and J ends, which lost 1 base and 1 base, there was a span of 10 bases. Germline V gives CDR1 DFQATT, CDR2 SNEGSKA (reference sequence). The CDR3 extends over 14 amino acids. CDR3 region: CSARVLGAQETQYF. The CDR3 DNA sequence: TGCAGTGCTAGAGTCCTGGGGGCCCAAGAGACCCAGTACTTC.

The rearrangement links TRBV7-9 to TRBJ1-1; D call uncertain. The CDR3 extends over 11 amino acids. V shed 3 bases and J shed 9 bases, with 8 bases lying between them. Germline V gene sequence: CDR1 SEHNR, CDR2 FQNEAQ (reference sequence). The CDR3, as DNA: TGTGCCAGCAGCTTGGAAACTAAAGCTTTCTTT. Amino acid sequence: CASSLETKAFF.

Here the CDR3 reads CSASGQGTYEQYF. The DNA of the CDR3 is TGCAGTGCTAGTGGACAGGGCACCTACGAGCAGTACTTC. The chain joins TRBV20-1 to TRBJ2-7, with 8 bases that match TRBD1. The length of the CDR3 is 13 residues. Per the germline V gene, CDR1 is DFQATT and CDR2 is SNEGSKA (reference sequence). Trimming took 3 bases from V and 2 from J; bases not matched to a gene: 3.

This clonotype was counted only a few times. With a much larger clone just one base away, this may be a read error. The chain carries TRBV7-9 and TRBJ2-3; D is unresolved. Germline CDR1 and CDR2: SEHNR and FQNEAQ (reference sequence). This CDR3 is built from 14 residues. Written as DNA, the CDR3 is TGTGCCGGCAGCTCTCCGAATAGCACAGATACGCAGTATTTT. Translating gives CAGSSPNSTDTQYF.

The gene calls are TRBV19 and TRBJ2-1; 16 nucleotides match TRBD2. In germline, CDR1 is LNHDA, CDR2 SQIVND (reference sequence). V trimming: 9 bases; J trimming: 6 bases; junction bases outside the gene matches: 5. This CDR3 has 15 residues. The CDR3 here is CARGLAGGPGNEQFF. The CDR3 DNA reads TGTGCCAGGGGACTAGCGGGAGGGCCTGGCAATGAGCAGTTCTTC.

This clonotype was seen more than once but under ten times. The rearrangement links TRBV11-3 to TRBJ2-7; unclear D gene. V lost 1 base and J 6 bases, leaving 4 bases between the germline ends. The CDR3 has 11 amino acids. Germline V gives CDR1 SGHNT, CDR2 YENEEA. CDR3 loop: CASSLAVEQYF. CDR3 nucleotide sequence: TGTGCCAGCAGCTTAGCAGTCGAGCAGTACTTC.

The chain is built from TRBV14 and TRBJ1-2; D perhaps matches TRBD1 (5 bases). The CDR3 covers 14 residues. Germline CDR1 is SGHDN and CDR2 is FVKESK. V was clipped by 1 base and J by 11 bases, with 17 bases between them. CDR3 region: CASSQGQRPRGYTF. In nucleotides, the CDR3 is TGTGCCAGCAGCCAAGGACAGAGGCCCAGAGGGTACACCTTC. Full variable domain (rest looked up from reference TRBV14 and TRBJ1-2): EAGVTQFPSHSVIEKGQTVTLRCDPISGHDNLYWYRRVMGKEIKFLLHFVKESKQDESGMPNNRFLAERTGGTYSTLKVQPAELEDSGVYFCASSQGQRPRGYTFGSGTRLTVV.

Many counts were recorded for this clonotype. The chain uses TRBV7-2 and TRBJ2-7; 7 bases align to TRBD1. CDR3 length equals 14 residues. CDR1 and CDR2 (germline): SGHTA, FQGNSA. After removal of 5 bases from V and 2 bases from J, the junction contained 6 bases not matched to a gene. CDR3 residues: CASSDRQGPYEQYF. In DNA form, the CDR3 reads TGTGCCAGCAGCGACCGACAGGGTCCCTACGAGCAGTACTTC.

The chain has TRBV15 and TRBJ2-5; D is perhaps TRBD2 (5 bases). The germline V gene encodes CDR1 LNHNV and CDR2 YYDKDF (reference sequence). Trimming took off 5 bases at V and 5 bases at J, with 15 bases between the two ends. The length of the CDR3 is 14 residues. The CDR3 sequence: CATSRKGSGETQYF. In DNA form, the CDR3 reads TGTGCCACCAGCCGAAAAGGGTCGGGGGAGACCCAGTACTTC. Using reference TRBV15 and TRBJ2-5 for the parts outside the CDR3, the full variable domain is DAMVIQNPRYQVTQFGKPVTLSCSQTLNHNVMYWYQQKSSQAPKLLFHYYDKDFNNEADTPDNFQSRRPNTSFCFLDIRSPGLGDTAMYLCATSRKGSGETQYFGPGTRLLVL.

CDR3 loop: CATSDLREQFF. The CDR3 DNA sequence: TGTGCCACCAGTGATTTGCGGGAGCAGTTCTTC. The chain uses TRBV24-1 and TRBJ2-1; D not certain. V was shortened by 0 bases and J by 10 bases, with 3 bases between the two germline ends. From germline, CDR1 is KGHDR and CDR2 SFDVKD. There are 11 residues in the CDR3.

This clonotype has just a few counts. In this CDR3 the conserved last residue, phenylalanine or tryptophan, is missing, so a read error is likely. The DNA is omitted, as the CDR3 cannot be located on it reliably, and the CDR3 follows TCRdb's listing. This chain's CDR3 is CATSRDRDG. The rearrangement uses TRBV15 and TRBJ1-1. Germline V gene sequence: CDR1 LNHNV, CDR2 YYDKDF (reference sequence). Inclusive of both ends, the CDR3 amounts to 9 amino acids.

The table lists this clonotype with many counts. This chain joins TRBV4-1 and TRBJ2-7; either TRBD1 or TRBD2 may supply D (5 bases each). The CDR3 consists of 13 residues. From germline, CDR1 is MGHRA and CDR2 YSYEKL. V gave up 7 bases and J gave up 6 bases, with 16 bases separating them. The CDR3: CASTIQPGREQYF. The DNA of the CDR3 is TGCGCCAGCACTATTCAACCGGGGCGCGAGCAGTACTTC.

This clonotype was recorded once. The gene calls are TRBV10-3 and TRBJ1-5; 7 nucleotides align to TRBD1. Trimming removed 0 bases from V and 6 bases from J; junction bases left unmatched: 2. CDR1 and CDR2 from the germline V gene are ENHRY and SYGVKD. The CDR3 extends over 14 amino acids. The CDR3 reads CAISESKGAQPQHF. The CDR3 coding sequence is TGTGCCATCAGTGAGTCGAAGGGGGCTCAGCCCCAGCATTTT.

The rearrangement links TRBV15 to TRBJ1-2; 7 bases fit TRBD1. Looked up from germline, CDR1 is LNHNV and CDR2 is YYDKDF (reference sequence). This CDR3 is 17 amino acids long. V gave up 0 bases and J gave up 5 bases; unmatched junction bases: 12. CDR3 protein: CATSRETDRVSGYGYTF. CDR3 nucleotides: TGTGCCACCAGCAGAGAGACCGACAGGGTTAGCGGGTATGGCTACACCTTC. Variable domain in full (rest from reference TRBV15 and TRBJ1-2): DAMVIQNPRYQVTQFGKPVTLSCSQTLNHNVMYWYQQKSSQAPKLLFHYYDKDFNNEADTPDNFQSRRPNTSFCFLDIRSPGLGDTAMYLCATSRETDRVSGYGYTFGSGTRLTVV.

This clonotype was picked up many times. The chain recombines TRBV19 with TRBJ2-1; 10 bases match TRBD1. The CDR3 length is 11 residues. J gave up 15 bases and V 5 bases, and 4 bases lay outside the gene matches. CDR1 is LNHDA, CDR2 SQIVND, per germline (reference sequence). CDR3 in DNA: TGTGCCAGTAGTGACCGGGACAGGGGGTTCTTC. It codes for CASSDRDRGFF.

The rearrangement joins TRBV10-1 to TRBJ2-7, with a possible D match to TRBD1 (6 bases). Germline V gives CDR1 WNHNN, CDR2 SYGVQD (reference sequence). V lost 5 bases to trimming and J lost 3 bases, with 11 bases between them. This CDR3 is built from 13 residues. This chain's CDR3 is CASSSTGSYEQYF. CDR3 in DNA: TGCGCCAGCAGTTCTACAGGGAGCTACGAGCAGTACTTC.

This clonotype was seen ten or more times. In DNA form, the CDR3 reads TGCGCCAGCAGGTCCGTTGAAGGACCAGTACGTGATGAGCAGTTCTTC. This sequence encodes CASRSVEGPVRDEQFF. The rearrangement links TRBV5-1 to TRBJ2-1; D gene unclear. Germline lookup yields CDR1 SGHRS and CDR2 YFSETQ. CDR3 length equals 16 residues. The germline V and J ends were trimmed by 5 bases and 8 bases, with 23 bases remaining between them.

This sequence joins TRBV7-6 and TRBJ2-7; no clear D. Per the germline V gene, CDR1 is SGHVS and CDR2 is FNYEAQ. The V end lost 1 base, the J end lost 5 bases, and 3 bases lay between the germline ends. This CDR3 is 11 amino acids long. The CDR3 is CASSLDHEQYF. CDR3 DNA sequence: TGTGCCAGCAGCTTAGACCACGAGCAGTACTTC.

This clonotype was counted many times. The chain has TRBV7-9 and TRBJ1-2; D gene unclear. The V and J ends lost 1 base and 7 bases respectively, with 1 base between them. CDR3 length equals 10 residues. CDR1 is SEHNR and CDR2 is FQNEAQ in the germline V gene (reference sequence). The chain's CDR3 is CASSLGGYTF. CDR3 DNA sequence: TGTGCCAGCAGCTTAGGTGGCTACACCTTC.

The chain uses TRBV10-1 and TRBJ2-5; TRBD1 matches 10 bases. This CDR3 region has 13 residues. Germline lookup yields CDR1 WNHNN and CDR2 SYGVQD (reference sequence). V shed 0 bases, J shed 9 bases, and the junction held 1 base outside the gene matches. The CDR3 protein is CASSESTGGAQYF. CDR3 nucleotide sequence: TGCGCCAGCAGTGAGTCGACAGGGGGCGCCCAGTACTTC.

The chain employs TRBV20-1 and TRBJ2-7; 12 bases are shared with TRBD2. V was pared by 1 base and J by 4 bases, with 8 bases of the junction left unmatched. The CDR3 runs to 16 residues. Germline CDR1 DFQATT, CDR2 SNEGSKA (reference sequence). DNA for the CDR3: TGCAGTGCTAGAGTCCCCCCCACTAGCGGGAGGTACGAGCAGTACTTC. As protein: CSARVPPTSGRYEQYF.